Listed below are T cell receptor beta chains from one sample, sequenced in a study of long-term antiretroviral therapy in people with HIV. Only in-frame clones appear in the TCRdb table, and some are missing; sequencing was by immunoSEQ multiplex PCR. The sample includes approximately 16,000 clones, approximately 86% of them seen just once. The sample here was unsorted PBMCs, taken 2.3 to 2.4 years before starting antiretroviral therapy. These receptor sequences come from a woman between 25 and 40 years old with HIV. The CDR3 runs from the conserved cysteine through the conserved F or W. The D gene is left open where the match is weak. Not every row has a clone size; where given, it reads once, few, many or a size class.

v_gene	d_gene	len	abundance	j_gene	CDR3nt	CDR3aa
TRBV7-2	-	13	once	TRBJ1-2	TGTGCCAGCAGCTTAGAGTCAGGGATTGGCTACACCTTC	CASSLESGIGYTF
TRBV6-5	TRBD1	15	-	TRBJ1-2	TGTGCCAGCAGTTACTCGAGACAGGGGGTCCATGGCTACACCTTC	CASSYSRQGVHGYTF
TRBV4-1	-	15	once	TRBJ1-1	TGCGCCAGCAGCCAAGTCCAGGGGCGGAACACTGAAGCTTTCTTT	CASSQVQGRNTEAFF
TRBV19	-	13	once	TRBJ1-1	TGTGCCAGTACCCTTGGGATGGGGGCTGAAGCTTTCTTT	CASTLGMGAEAFF
TRBV18	-	15	-	TRBJ2-1	TGTGCCAGCTCACCAGCGGCTGGGGGTGAGCATGAGCAGTTCTTC	CASSPAAGGEHEQFF
TRBV18	-	12	-	TRBJ2-2	TGTGCCAGCTCACCTCGATCCGGGGAGCTGTTTTTT	CASSPRSGELFF
TRBV19	-	12	-	TRBJ1-2	TGTGCCAGTAGTATAGGACTTCTTGGCTACACCTTC	CASSIGLLGYTF
TRBV30	TRBD2	14	-	TRBJ2-3	TGTGCCTGGAGTCCGAGACTAGCGGGAGATACGCAGTATTTT	CAWSPRLAGDTQYF
TRBV19	-	14	-	TRBJ2-2	TGTGCCAGTAGTATAGGGCTGAACACCGGGGAGCTGTTTTTT	CASSIGLNTGELFF
TRBV6-5	TRBD1	12	-	TRBJ1-2	TGTGCCAGCAGCGAAGGTGGGGACAGGGGGACCTTC	CASSEGGDRGTF
TRBV9	-	16	-	TRBJ1-6	TGTGCCAGCAGCCCTGGACTGGACCCGGTTAATTCACCCCTCCACTTT	CASSPGLDPVNSPLHF
TRBV7-2	TRBD1	11	-	TRBJ1-1	TGTGCCAGCAGAGGGACAGCCCATGCTTTCTTT	CASRGTAHAFF
TRBV11-2	-	13	once	TRBJ1-5	TGTGCCAGCAGCGAAGGGGGTTACCAGCCCCAGCATTTT	CASSEGGYQPQHF
TRBV4-3	-	14	-	TRBJ1-2	TGCGCCAGCAGCCAAGAAAAGACGGGGTCGGGCTACACCTTC	CASSQEKTGSGYTF
TRBV15	-	10	-	TRBJ1-4	TGTGCCACCAGCGGAAAAAAACTGTTTTTT	CATSGKKLFF
TRBV7-9	TRBD2	18	-	TRBJ2-3	TGTGCCAGCAGCTGGTTAGCGGGGCTACAGATTGGGACAGATACGCAGTATTTT	CASSWLAGLQIGTDTQYF
TRBV12-5	-	14	-	TRBJ2-1	TGTGCTAGTGGTTTGGGGCAGGGAAGCAATGAGCAGTTCTTC	CASGLGQGSNEQFF
TRBV6-1	-	16	-	TRBJ1-2	TGTGCCAGCAGTGATTACCCAGGGTCCTCTAACTATGGCTACACCTTC	CASSDYPGSSNYGYTF
TRBV19	-	16	-	TRBJ2-2	TGTGCCAGTAGTGGCCTGGGGGACGGGAACACCGGGGAGCTGTTTTTT	CASSGLGDGNTGELFF
TRBV7-9	-	14	-	TRBJ2-3	TGTGCCAGCAGCTTAGGGGGCCACGGGGATACGCAGTATTTT	CASSLGGHGDTQYF
TRBV6-6	-	15	-	TRBJ1-2	TGTGCCAGCAGTTACTCGTCTCAGGGAGTCTATGGCTACACCTTC	CASSYSSQGVYGYTF
TRBV29-1	TRBD1	13	once	TRBJ2-7	TGCAGCGTTGGGGGACAGGGACCCTACGAACAGTACTTC	CSVGGQGPYEQYF
TRBV19	-	14	-	TRBJ1-2	TGTGCCAGTAAGGTCCAGGACAGCAACTATGGCTACACCTTC	CASKVQDSNYGYTF
TRBV7-6	-	14	-	TRBJ2-1	TGTGCCAGCAGCTTACGGCATGGGAACAATGAGCAGTTCTTC	CASSLRHGNNEQFF
TRBV19	TRBD2	15	-	TRBJ2-1	TGTGCCAGTAGTGCCCCCGGACTAGTTAGCAATGAGCAGTTCTTC	CASSAPGLVSNEQFF
TRBV9	TRBD2	17	-	TRBJ2-3	TGTGCCAGCAGCGTTGGGACTAGCGGGGGACTCACAGATACGCAGTATTTT	CASSVGTSGGLTDTQYF
TRBV7-2	-	12	-	TRBJ2-2	TGTGCCAGCAGCTATTATACCGGGGAGCTGTTTTTT	CASSYYTGELFF
TRBV2	-	12	-	TRBJ1-1	TGTGCCAGCCAGATGGCAGGGCCTGAAGCTTTCTTT	CASQMAGPEAFF
TRBV6-5	TRBD1	15	-	TRBJ1-5	TGTGCCAGCAGTAGACAGGGGGCGAGCAATCAGCCCCAGCATTTT	CASSRQGASNQPQHF
TRBV15	TRBD1	15	-	TRBJ1-1	TGTGCCACCAGCAGGCTTACAGGGGAGGGCACTGAAGCTTTCTTT	CATSRLTGEGTEAFF
TRBV20-1	-	11	-	TRBJ1-1	TGCAGTGCTCGTGAGAACACTGAAGCTTTCTTT	CSARENTEAFF
TRBV11-2	-	13	-	TRBJ1-2	TGTGCCAGCAGCCTGGGGCAGAACTATGGCTACACCTTC	CASSLGQNYGYTF
TRBV5-4	-	15	-	TRBJ2-3	TGTGCCAGCAGCTTCGGACCACAAAGCACAGATACGCAGTATTTT	CASSFGPQSTDTQYF
TRBV2	TRBD1	15	-	TRBJ1-2	TGTGCCAGCAGTCCCGTGACAGGGAAGGGATATGGCTACACCTTC	CASSPVTGKGYGYTF
TRBV5-8	-	14	few	TRBJ1-5	TGTGCCAGCAGCCCGGCTCGAGTGGCCCAGCCCCAGCATTTT	CASSPARVAQPQHF
TRBV18	-	16	-	TRBJ2-5	TGTGCCAGCTCACCACCAGGACACGACCCCAGGGAGACCCAGTACTTC	CASSPPGHDPRETQYF
TRBV18	TRBD2	16	-	TRBJ2-1	TGTGCCAGCTCACCACCGGCGGGACTAGCGGGGGGGGAGCAGTTCTTC	CASSPPAGLAGGEQFF
TRBV5-1	TRBD1	14	once	TRBJ1-1	TGCGCCAGCAGCTTCAACAGGGGTGAAACTGAAGCTTTCTTT	CASSFNRGETEAFF
TRBV4-1	TRBD1	15	-	TRBJ2-7	TGCGCCAGCAGCCAAGGGACAGGGAGCTCCTACGAGCAGTACTTC	CASSQGTGSSYEQYF
TRBV19	-	12	few	TRBJ1-4	TGTGCCAGTAGTATACTGGGTGAAAAACTGTTTTTT	CASSILGEKLFF
TRBV7-3	TRBD1	15	-	TRBJ1-1	TGTGCCAGCAGCCCAACAGGGGGCGGGGGCACTGAAGCTTTCTTT	CASSPTGGGGTEAFF
TRBV12-5	-	16	once	TRBJ1-1	TGTGCTAGTGGTTTTCGGAGGCCCAACGTGAACACTGAAGCTTTCTTT	CASGFRRPNVNTEAFF
TRBV5-1	TRBD1	17	once	TRBJ2-1	TGCGCCAGCAGCTTGGGGGTTGAGACAGGGGGGGACAATGAGCAGTTCTTC	CASSLGVETGGDNEQFF
TRBV19	-	13	-	TRBJ1-4	TGTGCCAGTCTCCGGGGGGCTAATGAAAAACTGTTTTTT	CASLRGANEKLFF
TRBV29-1	-	10	-	TRBJ2-7	TGCAGCGTTGGAGGGCACGAGCAGTACTTC	CSVGGHEQYF
TRBV19	-	12	-	TRBJ1-1	TGTGCCAGTAGTCCTCCCCAGAAGGAAGCTTTCTTT	CASSPPQKEAFF
TRBV9	-	14	-	TRBJ1-2	TGTGCCAGCAGCGTAGGGGGGATTTCTTATGGCTACACCTTC	CASSVGGISYGYTF
TRBV29-1	-	13	-	TRBJ1-1	TGCAGCGTTGCATTGGAAGAGAACACTGAAGCTTTCTTT	CSVALEENTEAFF
TRBV20-1	-	11	-	TRBJ1-2	TGCAGTGCTAGACGGGGCAGGGAGCACACCTTC	CSARRGREHTF
TRBV6-4	-	13	-	TRBJ1-1	TGTGCCAGCAGTGAGACAGATAACACTGAAGCTTTCTTT	CASSETDNTEAFF
TRBV7-3	TRBD1	16	-	TRBJ2-3	TGTGCCAGCAGCCGCGGCGGGACAGGTTTTGCAGATACGCAGTATTTT	CASSRGGTGFADTQYF